This T cell receptor beta chain was sequenced in a study of T cell responses to AZD1222 COVID-19 vaccine. V was pared by 5 bases and J by 3 bases, with 13 bases between. The CDR3 has 14 residues. The V gene's germline CDR1 is SGHTA and CDR2 FQGNSA. This clone was counted only a few times. The repertoire was sequenced with immunoSEQ multiplex PCR; TCRdb's copy has only in-frame clones and lacks some. The sample contains roughly 150,000 clones, approximately 90% of which appear only once. The chain recombines TRBV7-2 with TRBJ1-2; no clear D gene. Sample: peripheral blood, taken on day 0 of MenACWY control vaccination. The origin of this receptor is an adult in good health. CDR3 region: CASSPSMGYYGYTF. Written as DNA, the CDR3 is TGTGCCAGCAGCCCCTCGATGGGTTACTATGGCTACACCTTC.